The 20 T cell receptor beta chains listed next were all sequenced from one sample in a study of cytomegalovirus exposure and HLA in healthy donors. Use of 60 Vbeta and 13 Jbeta primers characterized the PCR. Generated by immunoSEQ multiplex PCR, the TCRdb table keeps only in-frame clones and is missing some. Of roughly 80,000 clones listed, 84% were seen once; the top ten hold 2% to 2.5%. Sequenced: PBMCs. These receptors all stem from a woman between 50 and 59 years old in good health and CMV-seronegative.

The chain couples TRBV7-9 to TRBJ2-2, with 12 bases lining up with TRBD2. Germline V gene data show CDR1 as SEHNR and CDR2 as FQNEAQ (reference sequence). The CDR3 loop spans 17 amino acids. Trimming cost V 6 bases and J 0 bases; bases outside gene matches: 5. The CDR3 reads CASSSLAGGPNTGELFF. In DNA, the CDR3 is TGTGCCAGCAGTTCACTAGCGGGAGGCCCGAACACCGGGGAGCTGTTTTTT.

The chain joins TRBV5-3 to TRBJ2-7, with TRBD2 as a possible D gene (6 bases). TRBV5-3 is treated as an ORF (open reading frame) with a function not yet certain. Deletions cut 5 bases from V and 4 bases from J, with 7 bases between. The CDR3 runs 11 residues. The DNA of the CDR3 is TGTGCCAGAAGGGGGAGGTACGAGCAGTACGTC. Protein: CARRGRYEQYV.

V gene TRBV6-1 combines with J gene TRBJ2-5; 7 positions agree with TRBD2. The J call may be incorrect, as the DNA end agrees better with TRBJ2-7. CDR1 and CDR2 from the germline V gene are MNHNS and SASEGT. The CDR3 extends over 14 amino acids. The CDR3 region has the DNA TGTGCCAGCAGTTCGGCCGGGACTAACTACGAGCAGTACTTC. This translates into CASSSAGTNYEQYF.

The chain recombines TRBV27 with TRBJ2-7, with 8 bases lining up with TRBD2. Unmatched junction bases numbered 10, after V lost 3 bases and J lost 6 bases. Germline assignment: CDR1 MNHEY and CDR2 SMNVEV (reference sequence). This CDR3 is 15 amino acids long. The CDR3 region is CASSFDAGGGGEQYF. The CDR3 nucleotides read TGTGCCAGCAGTTTTGACGCGGGAGGAGGGGGCGAGCAGTACTTC.

This chain connects TRBV5-4 to TRBJ1-1, with TRBD1 matching 8 bases. This CDR3 comprises 16 residues. Germline-derived CDR1 and CDR2 are SGHNT and YYREEE (reference sequence). Germline trimming cut 0 bases from V and 1 base from J; bases unmatched to any gene: 5. The CDR3 here is CASSLGAQGGNTEAFF. The CDR3 DNA is TGTGCCAGCAGCTTGGGGGCACAGGGGGGGAACACTGAAGCTTTCTTT.

This clone was counted a single time. The CDR3 nucleotides are TGTGCCAGCAGCTTGAGCGGTATGCACTGGAATGAGCAGTTCTTC. Translating it yields CASSLSGMHWNEQFF. V usage is TRBV11-3 and J usage is TRBJ2-1; possibly TRBD2 for D (5 bases). The CDR3 runs to 15 residues. Germline V gene lookup returns CDR1 SGHNT and CDR2 YENEEA. The V end was cut by 3 bases, the J end by 7 bases, with 16 bases between.

The chain combines TRBV25-1 with TRBJ2-1; a possible D gene is TRBD1 (5 bases). Between the trimmed V and J ends, which lost 6 bases and 6 bases, there was a span of 12 bases. Germline V gene lookup returns CDR1 MGHDK and CDR2 SYGVNS. CDR3 size: 13 residues. The CDR3 here is CASSLDTSNEQFF. In DNA form, the CDR3 reads TGTGCCAGCAGCTTGGACACCTCCAATGAGCAGTTCTTC.

The chain links TRBV11-1 to TRBJ1-5, with a tentative D call TRBD1 (6 bases). The CDR3 sequence is 13 residues long. Per germline, CDR1 SGHAT and CDR2 FQDESV (reference sequence). Trimming removed 3 bases from V and 6 bases from J, with 9 bases in between. CDR3 in amino acids: CASSLDRSQPQHF. In nucleotides, the CDR3 is TGTGCCAGCAGCTTGGACAGATCTCAGCCCCAGCATTTT.

The chain uses TRBV7-3 and TRBJ2-1; a weak D match, TRBD1 (6 bases). Germline V CDR1 and CDR2: SGHTA, FQGTGA. This CDR3 contains 13 residues. Trimming removed 4 bases from V and 9 bases from J, with 13 bases in between. CDR3 DNA sequence: TGTGCCAGCAGCTCGTCAGGGGTTGCTGAGCAGTTCTTC. As protein: CASSSSGVAEQFF.

This chain links TRBV5-4 with TRBJ2-1, with a weak D call TRBD2 (5 bases). V was pared by 2 bases and J by 0 bases, with 18 bases between. Germline-derived CDR1 and CDR2 are SGHNT and YYREEE (reference sequence). The CDR3 has 18 amino acids. The CDR3 region has the DNA TGTGCCAGCAGCTTTTCACCTTTGGCCAGCGGCTCCTACAATGAGCAGTTCTTC. It specifies CASSFSPLASGSYNEQFF.

This clone came up once. The chain carries TRBV4-2 and TRBJ2-3; D not resolved. The CDR3 has 12 amino acids. With 4 bases removed from V and 6 bases from J, the gap between germline ends came to 8 bases. Germline V gives CDR1 LGHNA, CDR2 YNFKEQ. Here the CDR3 DNA reads TGTGCCAGCAGCCGTACTAAGGATACGCAGTATTTT. Amino acids: CASSRTKDTQYF.

The chain employs TRBV2 and TRBJ2-2; 10 positions match TRBD2. CDR1 and CDR2 (germline): SNHLY, FYNNEI. This CDR3 region has 16 residues. The J segment lost 5 bases and the V segment lost 6 bases, leaving 9 bases of the junction unmatched. This CDR3 is CASSLLAGGGTGELFF. The CDR3 nucleotides are TGTGCCAGCAGCCTCTTAGCGGGGGGAGGGACCGGGGAGCTGTTTTTT.

The chain employs TRBV27 and TRBJ2-2; D unresolved. Looked up from germline, CDR1 is MNHEY and CDR2 is SMNVEV (reference sequence). The CDR3 is 13 residues long. Trimming took 8 bases from V and 1 from J, leaving 8 bases between them. The CDR3 DNA reads as TGTGCCAGCTCCCGGAGGAACACCGGGGAGCTGTTTTTT. Translated: CASSRRNTGELFF.

This chain links TRBV13 with TRBJ2-4; 11 positions match TRBD1. In germline, CDR1 is PRHDT, CDR2 FYEKMQ (reference sequence). The CDR3 sequence is 15 residues long. Trimming took 0 bases from V and 7 from J; bases not matched to a gene: 2. Here the CDR3 DNA reads TGTGCCAGCAGCTTAGGGGGACAGGGGGGGAACATTCAGTACTTC. Protein product: CASSLGGQGGNIQYF.

The gene calls are TRBV6-5 and TRBJ2-3, with D unclear. Germline V gene lookup returns CDR1 MNHEY and CDR2 SVGAGI. CDR3 length equals 14 residues. Trimming stripped 2 bases from V and 1 base from J, with 7 bases between. DNA for the CDR3: TGTGCCAGCAGTTACCAGTCAGGCACAGATACGCAGTATTTT. This sequence encodes CASSYQSGTDTQYF.

The chain employs TRBV28 and TRBJ1-2; 9 nucleotides align to TRBD1. V lost 2 bases, J lost 6 bases, and 7 bases stayed unmatched. The CDR3 length is 15 residues. CDR1 is MDHEN, CDR2 SYDVKM, per germline. The CDR3 DNA reads as TGTGCCAGCAGTTTAAGTGGGACAGGGCCTCATGGCTACACCTTC. Residues: CASSLSGTGPHGYTF.

This rearrangement joins TRBV6-6 to TRBJ2-3, with 7 nucleotides matching TRBD2. The CDR3 sequence is 16 residues long. V lost 6 bases and J lost 0; bases outside the gene matches: 9. Per germline, CDR1 MNHNY and CDR2 SVGAGI (reference sequence). The DNA of the CDR3 is TGTGCCAGCAGGCCTTGGGAGGGCGCTAGCACAGATACGCAGTATTTT. Amino acids: CASRPWEGASTDTQYF.

The chain employs TRBV30 and TRBJ2-5; 9 bases line up with TRBD2. The length of the CDR3 is 14 residues. Germline lookup yields CDR1 GTSNPN and CDR2 SVGIG (reference sequence). V lost 0 bases, J lost 4 bases, and 3 bases stayed unmatched. As DNA, the CDR3 is TGTGCCTGGAGTGTAGGCGGGGGGGTAGAGACCCAGTACTTC. This gives the protein CAWSVGGGVETQYF.

This clone has only a few counts. This chain connects TRBV15 to TRBJ2-7; D gene uncertain. V was shortened by 0 bases and J by 2 bases, with 8 bases between the two germline ends. The CDR3 spans 14 residues. From germline, CDR1 is LNHNV and CDR2 YYDKDF (reference sequence). The CDR3 loop is CATSRDVGPYEQYF. As DNA, the CDR3 is TGTGCCACCAGCAGAGATGTGGGCCCCTACGAGCAGTACTTC.

The chain carries TRBV4-2 and TRBJ2-7; D may be TRBD2 (6 bases). Germline CDR1 reads LGHNA; CDR2 reads YNFKEQ. V gave up 0 bases and J gave up 3 bases, with 12 bases separating them. CDR3 length: 15 amino acids. This CDR3 is CASSQDWQEGYEQYV. The CDR3 nucleotides are TGTGCCAGCAGCCAAGATTGGCAGGAGGGCTACGAGCAGTACGTC.